This TCR beta chain was identified in a study of T cells in Graves' hyperthyroidism and ophthalmopathy (dated by TCRdb to about 2019). Background on the whole study: Peripheral blood samples were taken at initial diagnosis, before any treatment was given. A discovery cohort of about a hundred patients, fewer than 50 with Graves' ophthalmopathy and 55 to 60 with stable Graves' hyperthyroidism, was used to find distinguishing TCR V-J signatures. Prospective prediction of ophthalmopathy was tested in an independent validation cohort of 18 hyperthyroidism patients and some 17 patients who later progressed to ophthalmopathy. The 95 to 100 discovery patients were randomly split 7:3 into training and test sets. The study also compared thyroid tissue and blood T-cell repertoires from more than five Graves' hyperthyroidism patients. Following sampling, methimazole starting at 30 mg daily was given to hyperthyroidism patients, and high-dose intravenous methylprednisolone was given to ophthalmopathy patients. According to the paper, TCR Vbeta CDR3 sequencing was carried out on 135 peripheral blood samples, which came from approximately 41 ophthalmopathy, fewer than 80 hyperthyroidism and approximately 17 progressor patients. General study outcomes and caveats: Sample size was not statistically predetermined, and investigators were not blinded to group allocation. Blood samples also contained most of the expanded thyroid clonotypes (frequency above 0.001), which suggests that blood repertoires may reflect thyroid immune responses. During validation, the model predicted progression to ophthalmopathy a median of around 6 months ahead of onset, with just under 71% sensitivity and roughly 72% specificity. Ophthalmopathy was separated from stable hyperthyroidism by a 13 V-J signature model, with approximately 90% sensitivity and about 81% specificity obtained in cross-validation and 80%/75% obtained in testing.

This clonotype has only a few counts. The clone's antigen remains unknown. No base-level quality is on record; no much larger clone is a single base apart. Per the germline V gene, KGHSH is the CDR1 and LQKENI is the CDR2. Counted from cysteine to phenylalanine, this CDR3 has 12 amino acids. Only the CDR3 part of the read is kept: 36 bases, read in frame from the first base. V and J lose 0 bases and 5 bases, and a span of 5 bases separates them. Amplification of TCR beta CDR3 regions was carried out from RNA transcripts. For the first round of RT-PCR on the TCR CDR3, the HTBI primer set was used together with the Qiagen OneStep RT-PCR kit. Libraries were constructed in a second round of multiplex PCR, after which size selection and purification were carried out. The libraries were sequenced on an Illumina HiSeq2000 using paired-end 100 bp reads. The published analysis was carried out like this. Raw data were processed with SOAPnuke, discarding reads with adapters, uncalled bases, mean Phred below 15, or no exact constant-primer or identifier match. High-quality paired reads were merged using COPE v1.2.5, and each unique nucleotide sequence was defined as a clonotype. Clonotypes were aligned to IMGT TRBV, TRBD and TRBJ reference segments using MiTCR v1.1. The analysis was restricted to V-J combinations with a frequency above 0.0001, which together covered 98% to 99.2% of the repertoires. A TCS score was defined as the ratio between F50 (clonal expansion) and ExV (chaos), using BLOSUM62-based TCRdist between CDR3 peptides within each V-J. Welch's t-statistics and random forest reduced fewer than 550 V-J features to roughly 13, which were used in a naive Bayes classifier (R e1071). Through fastp at Q25 and MiXCR, TCRdb rebuilt clones from the public reads, retaining in-frame beta chains. Rows are unified per CDR3 protein, each entry keeping the most common DNA and genes. Here the V and J calls rest on TCRdb's processing, not on the authors' analysis. For this sample the table gives more than 550,000 distinct CDR3 sequences, of which about 18% were detected only once. The ten biggest clones cover roughly a sixth of the sample.

Graves' hyperthyroidism was defined as stable when no progression to ophthalmopathy occurred over 18 months of follow-up. Hyperthyroidism patients were aged 18 to 65 years and newly diagnosed, with disease duration of less than 2 months. The study excluded patients with uncontrolled infections, other autoimmune diseases, pregnancy or lactation. Clinical symptoms, serum thyroxine and TRAb, thyroid ultrasound, and orbital computed tomography formed the basis for the diagnoses. PBMCs were separated from 10 ml of fresh peripheral blood using Ficoll-Paque density gradient centrifugation. Total RNA was extracted using Trizol reagent, and RNA quality was assessed on an Agilent 2100 Bioanalyzer.

The sequence is built from TRBV18 and TRBJ2-7; the D gene assignment is ambiguous. Sequenced: blood. The source is a man aged 50 to 59 with Graves' hyperthyroidism. The sequenced DNA: TGTGCCAGCTCACCACCGGAAAACGAGCAGTACTTC. The encoded protein is CASSPPENEQYF. This CDR3, with the reference TRBV18 and TRBJ2-7 proteins standing in past its ends, gives the full variable domain NAGVMQNPRHLVRRRGQEARLRCSPMKGHSHVYWYRQLPEEGLKFMVYLQKENIIDESGMPKERFSAEFPKEGPSILRIQQVVRGDSAAYFCASSPPENEQYFGPGTRLTVT.